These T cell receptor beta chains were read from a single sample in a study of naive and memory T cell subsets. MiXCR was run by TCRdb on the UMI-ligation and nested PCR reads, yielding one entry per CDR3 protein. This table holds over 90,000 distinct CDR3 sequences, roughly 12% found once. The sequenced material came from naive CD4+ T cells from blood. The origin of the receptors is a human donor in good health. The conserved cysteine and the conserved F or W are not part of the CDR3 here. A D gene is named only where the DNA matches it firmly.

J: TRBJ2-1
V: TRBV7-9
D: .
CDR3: ASSLIGGVGTEQF

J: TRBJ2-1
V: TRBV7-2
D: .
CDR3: ASSLPATHNEQF

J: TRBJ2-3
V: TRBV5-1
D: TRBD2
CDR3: ASSVLRTSGGSDTQY

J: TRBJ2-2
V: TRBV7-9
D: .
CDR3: ASSFSSNTGELF

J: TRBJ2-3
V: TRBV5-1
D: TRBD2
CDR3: ASSPQGLGGTDTQY

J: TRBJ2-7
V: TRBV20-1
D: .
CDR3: SARRAGDEQY

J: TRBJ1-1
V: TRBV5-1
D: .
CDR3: ASSLAVQTPTEAF

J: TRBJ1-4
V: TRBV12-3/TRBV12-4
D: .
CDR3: ASSLFPNEKLF

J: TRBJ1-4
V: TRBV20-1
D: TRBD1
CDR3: SAVPGQGLEKLF

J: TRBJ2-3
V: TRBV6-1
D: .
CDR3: ASKSPMFTDTQY

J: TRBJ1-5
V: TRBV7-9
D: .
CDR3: AEQKKGVHSTFSNQPQH

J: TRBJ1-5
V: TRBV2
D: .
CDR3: ASMGDSNQPQH

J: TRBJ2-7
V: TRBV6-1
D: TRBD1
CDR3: ASNRDRNTYEQY

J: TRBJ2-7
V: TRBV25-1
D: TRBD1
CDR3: ASSEYRGHSYEQY

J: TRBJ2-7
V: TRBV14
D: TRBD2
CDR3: ASSLGLGESYEQY

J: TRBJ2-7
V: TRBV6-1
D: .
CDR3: ASSELERRNWY

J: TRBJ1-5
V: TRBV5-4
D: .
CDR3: ASSLTGSNQPQH

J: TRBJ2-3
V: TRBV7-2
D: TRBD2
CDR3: ASSSRGAVTDTQY

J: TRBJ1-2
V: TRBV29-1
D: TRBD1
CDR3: SGSDRDKNGYT

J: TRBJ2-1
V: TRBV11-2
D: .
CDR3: ASSPGLSHEQF

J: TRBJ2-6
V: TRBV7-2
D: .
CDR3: ASSFFVGQSGANVLT

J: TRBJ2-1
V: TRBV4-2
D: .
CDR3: ASSQLQISRLGPSYNEQF

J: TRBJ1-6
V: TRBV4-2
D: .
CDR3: ASSRNRQANSPLH

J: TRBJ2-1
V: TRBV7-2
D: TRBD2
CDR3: ASSLMPGGINEQF

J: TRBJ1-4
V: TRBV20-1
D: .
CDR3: SAMVRDEKLF

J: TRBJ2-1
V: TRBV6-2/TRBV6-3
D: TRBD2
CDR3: ASSGLSGGPYNEQF

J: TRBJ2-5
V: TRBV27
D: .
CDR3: ASSQRGGGTQY

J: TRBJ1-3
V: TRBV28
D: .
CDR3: ASIQGLGQAAGNTIY

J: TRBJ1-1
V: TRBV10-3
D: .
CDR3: AISEHFTEAF

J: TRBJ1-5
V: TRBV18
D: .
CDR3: ASSPSRDQPQH

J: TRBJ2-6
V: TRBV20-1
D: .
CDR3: SAMTGANVLT

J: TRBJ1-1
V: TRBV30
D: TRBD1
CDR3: AWTHLGQMNTEAF

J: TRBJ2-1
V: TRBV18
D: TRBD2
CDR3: ASSRSGSLYNEQF

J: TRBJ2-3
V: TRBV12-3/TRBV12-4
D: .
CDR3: ASSLRGVSTDTQY

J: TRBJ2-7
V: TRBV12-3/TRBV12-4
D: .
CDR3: ASSFTGTHEQY

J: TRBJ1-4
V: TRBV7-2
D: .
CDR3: ASSSKPGDGSEKLF

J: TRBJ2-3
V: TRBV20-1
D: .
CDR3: SASGSLASTDTQY

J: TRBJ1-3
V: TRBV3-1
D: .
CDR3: ASSQVEGNTIY

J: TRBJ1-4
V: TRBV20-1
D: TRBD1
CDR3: SARERMTGRNEKLF

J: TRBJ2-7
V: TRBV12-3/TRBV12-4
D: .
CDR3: ASSIQYEQY

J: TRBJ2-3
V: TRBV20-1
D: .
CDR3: SRGGLGDTQY

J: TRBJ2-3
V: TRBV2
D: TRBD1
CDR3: ASTFRGLGDTQY

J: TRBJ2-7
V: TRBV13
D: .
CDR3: ASSPRRGRSSTYEQY

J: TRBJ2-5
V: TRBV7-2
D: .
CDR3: ASSLGRGETQY

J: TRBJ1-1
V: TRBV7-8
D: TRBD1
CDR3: ASSPQLVRQGIFEDGFTEAF

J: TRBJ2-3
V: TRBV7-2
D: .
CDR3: ASSWKFTDTQY

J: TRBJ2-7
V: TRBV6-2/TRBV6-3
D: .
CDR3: ASSQSQGGIYEQY

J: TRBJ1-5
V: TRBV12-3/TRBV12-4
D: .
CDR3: ASSSRGPQH

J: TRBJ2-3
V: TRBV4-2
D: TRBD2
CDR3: VSRTSGGITDTQY

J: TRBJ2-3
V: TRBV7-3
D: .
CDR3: ASSVTGWKDTQY